These T cell receptor beta chains were read from a single sample in a study of tumor-infiltrating lymphocytes in primary liver carcinoma. TCRdb itself ran the multiplex PCR reads through MiXCR, one entry per CDR3 protein. The sample records around 190,000 distinct CDR3 sequences, roughly 80% being singletons. Sequencing was performed on tumor tissue from primary liver carcinoma. Receptor source: a man aged 35 to 55 with primary liver carcinoma and hepatitis B virus infection. Both conserved end residues are part of each CDR3. Fields, in order: J gene, clone size, D gene, V gene, CDR3 protein, CDR3 DNA. D genes are given only for firm matches. Expanded clones get a size class; other rows say once, few or many, or leave the size out.

J: TRBJ1-2; size: many; D: TRBD1; V: TRBV28; CDR3: CATPPESGGNYGYTF; DNA: TGTGCCACGCCGCCGGAGTCAGGGGGCAACTATGGCTACACCTTC
J: TRBJ1-5; size: .; D: TRBD1; V: TRBV6-1; CDR3: CASSVDRGWNQRQHF; DNA: TGTGCCAGCAGCGTGGACAGGGGCTGGAATCAGCGCCAGCATTTT
J: TRBJ2-5; size: .; D: .; V: TRBV5-6; CDR3: CASSLDASQETQYF; DNA: TGTGCTAGCAGTTTGGATGCTAGCCAAGAGACCCAATACTTC
J: TRBJ1-2; size: .; D: TRBD1; V: TRBV27; CDR3: CANAIPGQGLNGYTF; DNA: TGTGCCAACGCCATTCCGGGACAGGGGCTTAATGGCTACACCTTC
J: TRBJ2-2; size: once; D: .; V: TRBV12-3/TRBV12-4; CDR3: CASSLLVARDTRKLFF; DNA: TGTGCCAGCAGTTTATTAGTCGCCAGGGACACCCGGAAGCTGTTTTTT
J: TRBJ2-7; size: .; D: TRBD2; V: TRBV5-5; CDR3: CASSLVIRAGVWEQYF; DNA: TGTGCTAGCAGCCTGGTTATAAGAGCGGGAGTATGGGAGCAGTACTTC
J: TRBJ2-3; size: .; D: .; V: TRBV11-2; CDR3: CVSSRSPRVARERTDTQYF; DNA: TGTGTCAGCAGCCGATCGCCGAGAGTAGCGAGAGAGAGGACAGATACGCAGTATTTT
J: TRBJ2-1; size: .; D: .; V: TRBV5-8; CDR3: CASSSGAVSYNEQFF; DNA: TGTGCCAGCAGCTCAGGAGCGGTCTCCTACAACGAGCAGTTCTTC
J: TRBJ2-7; size: .; D: .; V: TRBV6-6; CDR3: CTSSHSPGRSSYEQYF; DNA: TGTACCAGCAGTCATTCGCCGGGACGCAGCTCTTACGAACAATACTTC
J: TRBJ2-2; size: .; D: .; V: TRBV29-1; CDR3: CSVAAGPVGELYF; DNA: TGTAGCGTTGCTGCAGGCCCTGTGGGGGAGCTGTATTTT
J: TRBJ2-1; size: .; D: .; V: TRBV7-9; CDR3: CASIDSSSENNEQFF; DNA: TGTGCTAGCATTGACAGTTCATCCGAAAACAATGAGCAGTTCTTC
J: TRBJ2-2; size: .; D: .; V: TRBV5-4; CDR3: CARSSEGYSELFF; DNA: TGTGCCCGCAGCTCCGAAGGGTATAGCGAGCTGTTTTTT
J: TRBJ1-1; size: once; D: TRBD1; V: TRBV4-1; CDR3: CASSLGTGALKTEAFF; DNA: TGCGCCAGCAGCCTCGGGACAGGTGCCCTGAAAACTGAAGCTTTCTTT
J: TRBJ2-3; size: few; D: .; V: TRBV5-1; CDR3: CASSLAGGGQFDTQYF; DNA: TGCGCCAGCAGCTTGGCCGGGGGCGGACAGTTTGATACGCAGTATTTT
J: TRBJ2-1; size: .; D: TRBD2; V: TRBV4-3; CDR3: CASSQDFRGIGTSGINNEQLF; DNA: TGCGCCAGCAGCCAAGATTTTCGCGGGATAGGGACTAGCGGGATCAACAATGAGCAGTTATTC
J: TRBJ2-4; size: many; D: .; V: TRBV30; CDR3: CAWSVRTGALAKNIQYF; DNA: TGTGCCTGGAGTGTACGAACCGGAGCTTTAGCCAAAAACATTCAGTACTTC
J: TRBJ2-3; size: .; D: .; V: TRBV29-1; CDR3: CSVEARGRRGTDTQYF; DNA: TGCAGCGTTGAAGCTCGCGGGCGCCGGGGCACAGATACGCAGTATTTT
J: TRBJ2-5; size: .; D: .; V: TRBV10-1; CDR3: CASSETVTSETRYF; DNA: TGTGCCAGCAGTGAAACCGTAACCTCGGAGACCCGGTACTTC
J: TRBJ1-6; size: .; D: .; V: TRBV11-1; CDR3: CDSSRTLFSPLHF; DNA: TGTGACAGCAGCCGGACACTATTTTCACCCCTCCACTTT
J: TRBJ2-3; size: .; D: .; V: TRBV11-1; CDR3: CASSSGGSSVGALTDTHYF; DNA: TGTGCCAGCAGCTCTGGGGGAAGCTCTGTTGGAGCCCTCACAGATACGCATTACTTT
J: TRBJ2-7; size: once; D: .; V: TRBV6-2/TRBV6-3; CDR3: CACSYEVPYEHYF; DNA: TGTGCCTGCAGTTACGAGGTACCCTACGAGCACTACTTT
J: TRBJ2-6; size: .; D: .; V: TRBV6-5; CDR3: CARSQRGPGANALTF; DNA: TGTGCCAGGAGTCAAAGGGGCCCTGGGGCCAACGCCCTGACTTTC
J: TRBJ2-1; size: .; D: .; V: TRBV7-8; CDR3: CASSLVGIWVNEQFF; DNA: TGTGCCAGCAGCCTAGTCGGGATATGGGTCAATGAGCAGTTCTTC
J: TRBJ2-7; size: .; D: .; V: TRBV7-3; CDR3: CASSFRVYEEYF; DNA: TGTGCCAGCAGCTTCAGGGTCTACGAGGAGTACTTC
J: TRBJ2-4; size: .; D: .; V: TRBV29-1; CDR3: CSVVQGNIHYF; DNA: TGCAGCGTTGTACAGGGAAACATTCATTACTTC
J: TRBJ2-2; size: .; D: TRBD1; V: TRBV4-2; CDR3: CGSSQELQGAGELFF; DNA: TGTGGGAGCAGCCAAGAACTACAGGGGGCCGGGGAGCTGTTTTTT
J: TRBJ2-1; size: .; D: .; V: TRBV11-2; CDR3: CASSLDRLALGCEQFF; DNA: TGTGCCAGCAGCTTAGATCGTTTAGCGTTAGGGTGTGAGCAGTTCTTT
J: TRBJ2-5; size: .; D: .; V: TRBV12-3/TRBV12-4; CDR3: CDSSLARVETQYF; DNA: TGTGACAGCAGTTTAGCGAGGGTAGAGACTCAGTACTTC
J: TRBJ2-1; size: .; D: .; V: TRBV4-3; CDR3: CISSPQGRGLDEQFF; DNA: TGCATCAGCAGCCCACAGGGTCGGGGGTTGGATGAGCAGTTCTTC
J: TRBJ1-4; size: .; D: .; V: TRBV11-2; CDR3: CVSILDLGGLRLFF; DNA: TGTGTCAGCATTTTAGATCTTGGGGGGCTCAGGCTGTTTTTT
J: TRBJ2-7; size: .; D: TRBD2; V: TRBV6-2/TRBV6-3; CDR3: CASRTPTSGGYEHCF; DNA: TGTGCCAGCAGGACTCCGACTAGCGGAGGGTACGAGCATTGCTTC
J: TRBJ2-5; size: .; D: TRBD2; V: TRBV11-1; CDR3: CASILTGLAVETQYF; DNA: TGTGCCAGCATCCTCACGGGACTAGCGGTAGAGACTCAGTACTTC